This TCR beta chain derives from a study of T cells in localized non-small cell lung cancer. Overall study findings and caveats: Patients showing higher blood T cell density tended to see longer overall survival. The highest T cell clonality was in uninvolved adjacent lung, above tumor. Heterogeneity remains possible, as sequencing covered one tumor region only.

This table comes from immunoSEQ multiplex PCR, and its TCRdb copy is limited to in-frame clones, with some not included. The data show under 9,000 clones, with around 87% seen just once and around 31% held by the top ten. Trimming shortened V by 6 bases and J by 6 bases, and 10 bases separated the two germline ends. Germline CDR1 and CDR2: MNHNY and SVGAGI (reference sequence). The CDR3 has 12 amino acids. Notes on this clone: The antigen is unknown.

This rearrangement joins TRBV6-6 to TRBJ2-3, with D maybe TRBD2 (6 bases). Here the sequenced sample was peripheral blood, taken before any cancer treatment. The clonotype was recovered from a male donor at least 60 years old with stage III lung adenocarcinoma. The CDR3 is CASRGEADTQYF. CDR3 nucleotides: TGTGCCAGCAGGGGGGAGGCGGATACGCAGTATTTT.